The sequence of this T cell receptor beta chain was determined in a study of monozygotic twins with inflammatory bowel disease. Germline CDR1 and CDR2: DFQATT and SNEGSKA (reference sequence). There are 15 residues in the CDR3. General study findings and limits: For IBD, no single strong associated signal or clonotype was supported. Variability in patient repertoires may have come partly from differing immunosuppressive treatments.

On this clonotype: Its antigen is currently unknown.

Using eight separate reactions per sample, the authors generated cDNA. TCRdb reprocessed the 5' RACE reads, with one entry per CDR3 protein and no DNA. The repertoire shows around 380,000 distinct CDR3 sequences; the top ten hold under 3%. Sequencing input: blood. The TCR comes from a human donor with ulcerative colitis or Crohn's disease, or a healthy co-twin of an affected twin (not recorded which). V and J are TRBV20-1 and TRBJ2-7; TCRdb reports TRBD1, a call that lacks DNA to check it against. CDR3 residues: CSAILRDRGSYEQYF.